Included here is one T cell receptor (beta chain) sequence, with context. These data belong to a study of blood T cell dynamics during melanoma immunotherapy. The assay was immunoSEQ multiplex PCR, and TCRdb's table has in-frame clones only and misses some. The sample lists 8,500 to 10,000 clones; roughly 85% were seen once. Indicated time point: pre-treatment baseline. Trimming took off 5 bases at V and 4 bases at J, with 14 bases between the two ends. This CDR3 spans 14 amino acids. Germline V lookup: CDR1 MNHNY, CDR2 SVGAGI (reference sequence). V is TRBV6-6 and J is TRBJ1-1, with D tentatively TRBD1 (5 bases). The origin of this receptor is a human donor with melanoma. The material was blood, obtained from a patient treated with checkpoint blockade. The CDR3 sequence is CASSQGRRVTEAFF. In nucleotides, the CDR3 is TGTGCCAGCAGTCAGGGCCGGAGGGTCACTGAAGCTTTCTTT.